This TCR beta chain was recovered during a study of blood T cells in healthy people across ages. Peripheral blood was drawn, 7.5 to 10 milliliters per donor. Each sample had at least 7 million PBMCs isolated. As concerns this clonotype: What it binds is unknown.

Study-level points and caveats: Both naive CD4+ cell counts and diversity were greater in long-lived donors than in aged donors.

Next came a second PCR, run for about 7 to 11 cycles, which used a sample-barcoded 5' primer along with a J-beta primer mix. TCRdb itself ran the 5' RACE reads through MiXCR, one entry per CDR3 protein. The repertoire holds 780,000 or so distinct CDR3 sequences, 50% to 65% seen once, with around 40% in the top ten. The CDR3 contains 14 residues. Germline CDR1 and CDR2: LGHNA and YNFKEQ. Trimming removed 0 bases from V and 9 bases from J; junction bases left unmatched: 4. The V call is TRBV4-2, the J call TRBJ2-1, with 8 bases aligning to TRBD2. The specimen was blood. The TCR comes from a man older than 75 in good health. CDR3 nucleotide sequence: TGTGCCAGCAGCCAAGAGAGAGCGGGGGCTGAGCAGTTCTTC. Its protein product is CASSQERAGAEQFF.